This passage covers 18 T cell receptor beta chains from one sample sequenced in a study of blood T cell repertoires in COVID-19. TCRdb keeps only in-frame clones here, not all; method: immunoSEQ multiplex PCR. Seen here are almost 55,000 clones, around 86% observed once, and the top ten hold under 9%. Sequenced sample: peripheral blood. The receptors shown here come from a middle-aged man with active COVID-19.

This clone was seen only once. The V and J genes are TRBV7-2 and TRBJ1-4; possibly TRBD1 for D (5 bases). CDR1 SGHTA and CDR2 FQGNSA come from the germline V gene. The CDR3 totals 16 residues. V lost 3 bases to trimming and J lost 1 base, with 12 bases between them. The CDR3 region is CASSLNGGGTNEKLFF. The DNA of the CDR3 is TGTGCCAGCAGCTTGAATGGGGGGGGAACTAATGAAAAACTGTTTTTT.

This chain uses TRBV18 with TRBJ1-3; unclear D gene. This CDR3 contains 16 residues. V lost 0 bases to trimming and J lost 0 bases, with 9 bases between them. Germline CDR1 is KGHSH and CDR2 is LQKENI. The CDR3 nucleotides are TGTGCCAGCTCACCACCGCCGCGGAGCTCTGGAAACACCATATATTTT. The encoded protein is CASSPPPRSSGNTIYF.

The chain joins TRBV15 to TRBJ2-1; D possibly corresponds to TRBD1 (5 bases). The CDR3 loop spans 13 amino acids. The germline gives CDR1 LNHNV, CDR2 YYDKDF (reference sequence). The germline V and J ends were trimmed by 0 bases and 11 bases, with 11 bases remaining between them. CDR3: CATSRDSTDKQFF. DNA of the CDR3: TGTGCCACCAGCAGAGATTCGACAGACAAGCAGTTCTTC.

CDR3 sequence: CASRKEGYTGELFF. The CDR3, as DNA: TGTGCCAGCAGGAAGGAGGGTTACACCGGGGAGCTGTTTTTT. V gene TRBV2 combines with J gene TRBJ2-2, with D possibly TRBD2 on 6 matching bases. Between the trimmed V and J ends, which lost 6 bases and 3 bases, there was a span of 11 bases. CDR1 SNHLY and CDR2 FYNNEI come from the germline V gene. The CDR3 spans 14 residues.

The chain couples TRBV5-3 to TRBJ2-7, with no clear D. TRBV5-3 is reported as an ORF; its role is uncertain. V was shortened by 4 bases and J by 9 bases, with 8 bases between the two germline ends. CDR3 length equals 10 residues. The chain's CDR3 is CARSPAWQYF. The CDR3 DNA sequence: TGTGCCAGAAGCCCCGCGTGGCAGTACTTC.

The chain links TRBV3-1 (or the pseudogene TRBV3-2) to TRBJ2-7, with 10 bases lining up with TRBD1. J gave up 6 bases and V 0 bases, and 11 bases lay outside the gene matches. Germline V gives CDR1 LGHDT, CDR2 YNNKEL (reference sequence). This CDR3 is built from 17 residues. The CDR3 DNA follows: TGTGCCAGCAGCCAAGATGATAGGGGACAGGGGTACCTCGAGCAGTACTTC. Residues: CASSQDDRGQGYLEQYF.

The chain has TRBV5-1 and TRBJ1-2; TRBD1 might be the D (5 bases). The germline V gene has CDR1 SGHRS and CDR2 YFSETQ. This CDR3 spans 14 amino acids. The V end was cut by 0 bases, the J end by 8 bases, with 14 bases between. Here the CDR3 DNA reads TGCGCCAGCAGCTTGGATGGGGGTCGGGGGGGCTACACCTTC. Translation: CASSLDGGRGGYTF.

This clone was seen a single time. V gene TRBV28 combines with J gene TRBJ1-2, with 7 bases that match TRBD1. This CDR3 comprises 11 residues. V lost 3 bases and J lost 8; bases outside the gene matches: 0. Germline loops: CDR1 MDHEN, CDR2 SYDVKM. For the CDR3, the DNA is TGTGCCAGCAGTTTCAGGGGGGGCTACACCTTC. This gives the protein CASSFRGGYTF.

The CDR3 reads CASSVLQGTGELFF. The CDR3 DNA is TGTGCCAGCAGCGTCCTACAGGGGACCGGGGAGCTGTTTTTT. The genes are TRBV9 and TRBJ2-2, with 7 bases lining up with TRBD1. The length of the CDR3 is 14 residues. V lost 2 bases and J lost 5; bases outside the gene matches: 3. Germline CDR1 reads SGDLS; CDR2 reads YYNGEE.

This CDR3 reads CASSKQGTGTQYF. In DNA, the CDR3 is TGTGCCAGCAGCAAACAGGGGACGGGGACCCAGTACTTC. The chain combines TRBV11-3 with TRBJ2-5, with TRBD1 matching 7 bases. CDR1 and CDR2 (germline): SGHNT, YENEEA. The CDR3 contains 13 residues. The V gene end was trimmed by 5 bases and the J gene end by 7 bases; junction bases not matched to a gene: 7.

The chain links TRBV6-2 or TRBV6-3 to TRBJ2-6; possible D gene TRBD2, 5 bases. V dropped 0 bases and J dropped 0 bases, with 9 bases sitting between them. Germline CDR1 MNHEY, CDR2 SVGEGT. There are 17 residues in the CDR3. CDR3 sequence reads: CASSYSSRGSGANVLTF. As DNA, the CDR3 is TGTGCCAGCAGTTACTCGAGTCGGGGCTCTGGGGCCAACGTCCTGACTTTC.

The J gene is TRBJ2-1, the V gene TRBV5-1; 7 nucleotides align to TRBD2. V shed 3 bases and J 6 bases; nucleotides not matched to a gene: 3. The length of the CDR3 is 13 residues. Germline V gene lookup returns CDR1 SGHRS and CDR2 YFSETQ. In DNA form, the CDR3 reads TGCGCCAGCAGCTGGCTAGCGGCCAATGAGCAGTTCTTC. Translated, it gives CASSWLAANEQFF.

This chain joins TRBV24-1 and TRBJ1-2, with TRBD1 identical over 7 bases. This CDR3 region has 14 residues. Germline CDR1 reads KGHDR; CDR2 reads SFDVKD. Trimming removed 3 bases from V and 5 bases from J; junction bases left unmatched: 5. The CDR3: CATSDATGSYGYTF. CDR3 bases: TGTGCCACCAGTGATGCGACAGGGAGTTATGGCTACACCTTC.

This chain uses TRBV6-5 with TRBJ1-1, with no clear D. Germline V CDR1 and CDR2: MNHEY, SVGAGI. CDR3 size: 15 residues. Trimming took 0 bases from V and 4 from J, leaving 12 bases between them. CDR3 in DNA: TGTGCCAGCAGTTACTCGTCCCTAGCGAGCACTGAAGCTTTCTTT. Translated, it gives CASSYSSLASTEAFF.

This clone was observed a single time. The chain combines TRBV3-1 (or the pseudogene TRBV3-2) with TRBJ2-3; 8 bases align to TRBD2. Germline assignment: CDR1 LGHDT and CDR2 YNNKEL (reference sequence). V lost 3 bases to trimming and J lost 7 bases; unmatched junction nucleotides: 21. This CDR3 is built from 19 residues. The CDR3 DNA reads TGTGCCAGCAGCCAGACAGCGGGAGATCTTCCGGCTCGCGACAATACGCAGTATTTT. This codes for CASSQTAGDLPARDNTQYF.

The CDR3 DNA sequence: TGTGCCAGCAGCCACGACTTTCCCGGGACAGGGGCCGGGGAGCTGTTTTTT. This sequence encodes CASSHDFPGTGAGELFF. The chain has TRBV14 and TRBJ2-2, with TRBD1 matching 10 bases. This CDR3 has 17 amino acids. V was pared by 3 bases and J by 6 bases, with 10 bases of the junction left unmatched. The V gene's germline CDR1 is SGHDN and CDR2 FVKESK.

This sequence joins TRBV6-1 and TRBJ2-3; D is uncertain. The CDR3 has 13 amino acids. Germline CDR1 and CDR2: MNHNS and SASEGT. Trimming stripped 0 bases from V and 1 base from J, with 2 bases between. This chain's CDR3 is CASSEAGTDTQYF. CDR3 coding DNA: TGTGCCAGCAGTGAAGCCGGCACAGATACGCAGTATTTT.

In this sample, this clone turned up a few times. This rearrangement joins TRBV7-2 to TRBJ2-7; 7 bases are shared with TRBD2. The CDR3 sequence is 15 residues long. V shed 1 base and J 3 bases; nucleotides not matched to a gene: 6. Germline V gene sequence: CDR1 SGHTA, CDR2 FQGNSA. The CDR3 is CASSLGSAGVYEQYF. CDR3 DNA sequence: TGTGCCAGCAGCTTAGGTTCTGCGGGAGTCTACGAGCAGTACTTC.